The entry below describes one TCR beta chain. Germline CDR1 reads LGHNA; CDR2 reads YSLEER. With 0 bases clipped from V and 7 bases from J, the junction kept 12 bases outside the gene matches. The CDR3 contains 17 residues. This specimen belongs to a study of control samples from healthy donors and cancer patients. Clones were read by immunoSEQ multiplex PCR, and TCRdb kept only the in-frame ones, dropping some. The sample carries 100,000 to 150,000 clones, about 90% recorded once. Sample: blood. V usage is TRBV4-3 and J usage is TRBJ2-1; TRBD2 matches 7 bases. The clonotype was recovered from a man between 18 and 29 years old in good health. CDR3: CASSQDPWRERWNEQFF. The DNA of the CDR3 is TGCGCCAGCAGCCAAGATCCATGGCGGGAGCGTTGGAATGAGCAGTTCTTC.